This TCR beta chain was profiled in a study of beta chain features in type 1 diabetes. Germline V gene lookup returns CDR1 MNHNS and CDR2 SASEGT. CDR3 size: 13 residues. V was trimmed by 10 bases and J by 0 bases, leaving 12 bases between them. The study, taken as a whole, reports: Within the patient group, naive, central memory and Treg TCRB repertoires appeared more similar to each other than within healthy donors. HLA influence on TCRB rearrangement stayed unresolved here. A moderate, significant TCRB CDR3 shortening appeared in type 1 diabetes across four CD4+ subsets.

As concerns this clone: Its antigen is not identified.

Sequencing targeted expressed TCRB transcripts, as all isolated RNA had been reverse transcribed. Approximately 3.4 million reads, on average, came from each naive, central memory and regulatory T cell sample. The assay was immunoSEQ multiplex PCR, and TCRdb's table has in-frame clones only and misses some. The sample lists about 210,000 clones; 9.5% to 13% were seen once. This clonotype was obtained from a man younger than 30 in good health. The sequencing input was central memory CD4+ T cells from blood. V gene TRBV6-1 combines with J gene TRBJ1-1, with D tentatively TRBD1 (5 bases). The DNA of the CDR3 is TGTGCCATCAGGGTACAGATGAACACTGAAGCTTTCTTT. Its protein product is CAIRVQMNTEAFF.